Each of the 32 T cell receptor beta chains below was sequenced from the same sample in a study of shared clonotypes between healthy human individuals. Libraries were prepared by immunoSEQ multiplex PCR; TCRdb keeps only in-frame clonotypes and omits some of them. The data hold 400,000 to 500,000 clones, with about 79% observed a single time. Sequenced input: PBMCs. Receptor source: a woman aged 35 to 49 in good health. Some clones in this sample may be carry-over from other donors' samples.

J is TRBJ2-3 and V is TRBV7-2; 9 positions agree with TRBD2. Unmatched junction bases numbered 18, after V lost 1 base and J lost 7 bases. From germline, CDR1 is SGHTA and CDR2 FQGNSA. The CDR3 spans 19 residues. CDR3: CASSLDDRGRVSIQYTQYF. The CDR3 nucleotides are TGTGCCAGCAGCTTAGATGATCGCGGGAGGGTTTCCATACAGTATACGCAGTATTTT. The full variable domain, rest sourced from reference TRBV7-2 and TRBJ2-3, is GAGVSQSPSNKVTEKGKDVELRCDPISGHTALYWYRQSLGQGLEFLIYFQGNSAPDKSGLPSDRFSAERTGGSVSTLTIQRTQQEDSAVYLCASSLDDRGRVSIQYTQYFGPGTRLTVL.

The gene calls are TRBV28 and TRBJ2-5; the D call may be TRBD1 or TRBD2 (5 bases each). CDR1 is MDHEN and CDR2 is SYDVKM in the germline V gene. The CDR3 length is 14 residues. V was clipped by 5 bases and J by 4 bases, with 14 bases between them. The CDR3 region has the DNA TGTGCCAGCAGTCCTTGGTCTGGGGGAGAGACCCAGTACTTC. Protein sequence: CASSPWSGGETQYF.

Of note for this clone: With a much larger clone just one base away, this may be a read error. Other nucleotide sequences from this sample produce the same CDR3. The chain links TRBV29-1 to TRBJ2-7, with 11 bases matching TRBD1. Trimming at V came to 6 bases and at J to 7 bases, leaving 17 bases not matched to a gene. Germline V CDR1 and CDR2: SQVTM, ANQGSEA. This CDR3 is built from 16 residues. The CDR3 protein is CSVTGTGGQRWEEQYF. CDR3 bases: TGCAGCGTCACAGGGACAGGGGGTCAGAGGTGGGAAGAGCAGTACTTC.

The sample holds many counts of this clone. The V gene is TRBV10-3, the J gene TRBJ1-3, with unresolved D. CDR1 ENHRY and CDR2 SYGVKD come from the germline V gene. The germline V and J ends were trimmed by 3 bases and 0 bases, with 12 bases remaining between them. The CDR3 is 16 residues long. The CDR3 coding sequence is TGTGCCATCAGTGAAACCTCGCCGGACTCTGGAAACACCATATATTTT. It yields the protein CAISETSPDSGNTIYF.

The CDR3 region is CACARGQLNQPQHF. In nucleotides, the CDR3 is TGTGCCTGCGCCCGTGGGCAGCTAAATCAGCCCCAGCATTTT. This rearrangement joins TRBV2 to TRBJ1-5; the D is unclear. This CDR3 is built from 14 residues. CDR1 and CDR2 from the germline V gene are SNHLY and FYNNEI. The ends were cut back, 11 bases at V and 4 bases at J, with 18 bases in the middle.

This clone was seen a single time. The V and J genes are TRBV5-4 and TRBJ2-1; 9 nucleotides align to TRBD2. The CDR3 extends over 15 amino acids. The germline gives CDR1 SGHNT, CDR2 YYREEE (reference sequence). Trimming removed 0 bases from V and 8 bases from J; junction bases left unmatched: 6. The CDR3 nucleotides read TGTGCCAGCAGCTTGGATAGCGGGAGTGTGGATGAGCAGTTCTTC. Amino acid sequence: CASSLDSGSVDEQFF.

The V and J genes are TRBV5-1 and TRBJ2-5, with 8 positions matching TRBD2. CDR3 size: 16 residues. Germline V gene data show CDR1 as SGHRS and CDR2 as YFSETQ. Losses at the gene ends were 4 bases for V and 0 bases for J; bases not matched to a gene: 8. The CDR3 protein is CASSPPFSGNQETQYF. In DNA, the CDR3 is TGCGCCAGCAGCCCCCCTTTTAGCGGGAACCAAGAGACCCAGTACTTC.

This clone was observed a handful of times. CDR3 sequence (DNA): TGTGCCACCAGCTTCCGCCGGACTAGCGTTGCAGATACGCAGTATTTT. The encoded protein is CATSFRRTSVADTQYF. The rearrangement uses TRBV15 and TRBJ2-3; 9 bases are a match to TRBD2. This CDR3 region has 16 residues. The V and J ends lost 5 bases and 4 bases, in that order; junction bases with no gene match: 10. The V gene's germline CDR1 is LNHNV and CDR2 YYDKDF (reference sequence).

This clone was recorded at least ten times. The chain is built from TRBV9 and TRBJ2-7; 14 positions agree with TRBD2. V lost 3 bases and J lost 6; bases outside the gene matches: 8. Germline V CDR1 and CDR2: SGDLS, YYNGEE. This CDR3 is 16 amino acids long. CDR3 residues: CASSEGGTSGSREQYF. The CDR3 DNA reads TGTGCCAGCAGCGAGGGGGGGACTAGCGGGAGCCGCGAGCAGTACTTC.

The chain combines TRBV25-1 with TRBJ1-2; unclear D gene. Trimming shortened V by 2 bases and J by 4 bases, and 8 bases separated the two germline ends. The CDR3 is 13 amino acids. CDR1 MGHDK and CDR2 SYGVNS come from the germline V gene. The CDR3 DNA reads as TGTGCCAGCAGTGAAACAGACATCTATGGCTACACCTTC. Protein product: CASSETDIYGYTF.

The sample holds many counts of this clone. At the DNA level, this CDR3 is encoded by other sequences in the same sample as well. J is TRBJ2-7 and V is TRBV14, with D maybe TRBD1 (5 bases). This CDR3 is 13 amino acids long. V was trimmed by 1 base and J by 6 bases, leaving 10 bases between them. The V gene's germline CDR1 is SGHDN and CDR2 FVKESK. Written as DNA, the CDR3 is TGTGCCAGCAGCCAAGCAGGGTCCAGCGAGCAGTACTTC. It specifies CASSQAGSSEQYF.

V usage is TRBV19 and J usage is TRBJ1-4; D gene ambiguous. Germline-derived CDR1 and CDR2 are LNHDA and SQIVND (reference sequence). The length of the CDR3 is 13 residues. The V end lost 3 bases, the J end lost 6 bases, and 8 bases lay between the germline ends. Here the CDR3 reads CASSMGVDEKLFF. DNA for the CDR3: TGTGCCAGTAGTATGGGAGTCGATGAAAAACTGTTTTTT.

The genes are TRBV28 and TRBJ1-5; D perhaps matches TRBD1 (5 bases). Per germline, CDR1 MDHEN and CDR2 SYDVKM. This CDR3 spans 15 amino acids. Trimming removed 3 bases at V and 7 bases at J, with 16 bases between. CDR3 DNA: TGTGCCAGCAGTTTGAAACCCAGGGATGAGCAGCCCCAGCATTTT. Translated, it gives CASSLKPRDEQPQHF.

Here the CDR3 reads CASTGTSGGTGELFF. As DNA, the CDR3 is TGTGCCAGTACGGGAACTAGCGGGGGAACGGGGGAGCTGTTTTTT. The rearrangement links TRBV19 to TRBJ2-2; 11 bases match TRBD2. The length of the CDR3 is 15 residues. V lost 7 bases and J lost 8; bases outside the gene matches: 9. Germline CDR1 is LNHDA and CDR2 is SQIVND (reference sequence).

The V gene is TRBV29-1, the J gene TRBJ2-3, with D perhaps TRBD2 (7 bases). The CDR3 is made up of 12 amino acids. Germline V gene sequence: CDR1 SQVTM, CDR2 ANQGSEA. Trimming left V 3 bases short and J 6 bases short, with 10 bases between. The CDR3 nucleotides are TGCAGCGTTGAGGCGGGGGCCGATACGCAGTATTTT. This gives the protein CSVEAGADTQYF.

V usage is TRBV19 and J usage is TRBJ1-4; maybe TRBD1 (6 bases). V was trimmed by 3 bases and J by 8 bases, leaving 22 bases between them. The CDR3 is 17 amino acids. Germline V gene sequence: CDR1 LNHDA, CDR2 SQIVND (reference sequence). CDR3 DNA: TGTGCCAGTAGTATGGGATTCGGGGGCGCCTCTGGAGAAAAACTGTTTTTT. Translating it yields CASSMGFGGASGEKLFF.

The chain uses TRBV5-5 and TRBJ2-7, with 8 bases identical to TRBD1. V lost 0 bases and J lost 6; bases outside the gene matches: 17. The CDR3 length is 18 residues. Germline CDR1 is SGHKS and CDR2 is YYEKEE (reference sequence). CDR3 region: CASSLAFFRTGQLSEQYF. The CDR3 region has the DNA TGTGCCAGCAGCTTGGCATTTTTTAGGACAGGGCAGCTAAGCGAGCAGTACTTC.

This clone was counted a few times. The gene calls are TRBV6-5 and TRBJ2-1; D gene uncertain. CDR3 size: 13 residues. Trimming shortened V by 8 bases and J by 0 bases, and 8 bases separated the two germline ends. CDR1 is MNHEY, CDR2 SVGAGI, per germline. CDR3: CASQSSSYNEQFF. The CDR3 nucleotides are TGTGCCAGCCAATCGAGCTCCTACAATGAGCAGTTCTTC.

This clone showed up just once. This CDR3 reads CASSQVGGGGTQYF. The DNA for the CDR3 is TGCGCCAGCAGCCAAGTGGGGGGCGGAGGGACCCAGTACTTC. The chain is built from TRBV4-1 and TRBJ2-5; D may be TRBD1 or TRBD2 (6 bases each). V was trimmed by 1 base and J by 7 bases, leaving 13 bases between them. Germline V gives CDR1 MGHRA, CDR2 YSYEKL. The CDR3 length is 14 residues.

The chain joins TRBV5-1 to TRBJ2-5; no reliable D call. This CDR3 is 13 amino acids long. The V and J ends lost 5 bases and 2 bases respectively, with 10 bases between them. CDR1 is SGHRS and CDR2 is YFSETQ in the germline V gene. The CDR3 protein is CASSTDWQETQYF. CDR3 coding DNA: TGCGCCAGCAGTACAGACTGGCAAGAGACCCAGTACTTC. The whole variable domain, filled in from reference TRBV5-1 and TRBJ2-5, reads KAGVTQTPRYLIKTRGQQVTLSCSPISGHRSVSWYQQTPGQGLQFLFEYFSETQRNKGNFPGRFSGRQFSNSRSEMNVSTLELGDSALYLCASSTDWQETQYFGPGTRLLVL.

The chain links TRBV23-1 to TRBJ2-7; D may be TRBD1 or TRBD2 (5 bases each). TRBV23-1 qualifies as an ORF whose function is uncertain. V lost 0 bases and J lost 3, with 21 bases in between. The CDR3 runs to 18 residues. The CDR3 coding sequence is TGCGCCAGCAGTCAATCGTGGGGGTACGAACGTGGCAACTACGAGCAGTACTTC. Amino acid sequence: CASSQSWGYERGNYEQYF.

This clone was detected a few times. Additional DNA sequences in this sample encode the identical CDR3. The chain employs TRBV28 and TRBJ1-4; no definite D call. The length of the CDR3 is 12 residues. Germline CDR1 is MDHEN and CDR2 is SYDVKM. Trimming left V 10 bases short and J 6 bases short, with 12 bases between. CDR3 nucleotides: TGTGCCACCCGCACGGGAGATGAAAAACTGTTTTTT. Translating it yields CATRTGDEKLFF.

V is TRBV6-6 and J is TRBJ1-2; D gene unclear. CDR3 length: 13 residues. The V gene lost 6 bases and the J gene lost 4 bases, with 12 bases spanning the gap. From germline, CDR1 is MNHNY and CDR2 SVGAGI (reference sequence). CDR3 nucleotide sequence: TGTGCCAGCAGCTCGCGCTCCCCCTATGGCTACACCTTC. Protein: CASSSRSPYGYTF.

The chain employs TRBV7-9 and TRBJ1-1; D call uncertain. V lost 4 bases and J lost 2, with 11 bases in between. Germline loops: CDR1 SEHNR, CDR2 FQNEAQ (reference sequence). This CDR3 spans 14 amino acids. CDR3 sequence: CASSYSDGNTEAFF. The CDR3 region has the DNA TGTGCCAGCAGCTACTCGGACGGTAACACTGAAGCTTTCTTT.

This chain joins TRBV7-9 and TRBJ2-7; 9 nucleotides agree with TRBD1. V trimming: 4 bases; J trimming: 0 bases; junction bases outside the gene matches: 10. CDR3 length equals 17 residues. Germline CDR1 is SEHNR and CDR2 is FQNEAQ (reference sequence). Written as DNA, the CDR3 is TGTGCCAGCAGCTCCGGCCCGGGGACAGGGAGCTCCTACGAGCAGTACTTC. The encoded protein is CASSSGPGTGSSYEQYF. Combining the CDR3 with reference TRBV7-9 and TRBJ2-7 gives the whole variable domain DTGVSQNPRHKITKRGQNVTFRCDPISEHNRLYWYRQTLGQGPEFLTYFQNEAQLEKSRLLSDRFSAERPKGSFSTLEIQRTEQGDSAMYLCASSSGPGTGSSYEQYFGPGTRLTVT.

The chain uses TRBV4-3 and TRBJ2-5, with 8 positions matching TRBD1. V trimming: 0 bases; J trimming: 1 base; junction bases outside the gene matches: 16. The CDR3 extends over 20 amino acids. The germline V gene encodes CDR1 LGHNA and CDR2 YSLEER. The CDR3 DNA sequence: TGCGCCAGCAGCCAAGAGTATTCAGGGGGCGCTTACGGGGTCCAAGAGACCCAGTACTTC. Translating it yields CASSQEYSGGAYGVQETQYF.

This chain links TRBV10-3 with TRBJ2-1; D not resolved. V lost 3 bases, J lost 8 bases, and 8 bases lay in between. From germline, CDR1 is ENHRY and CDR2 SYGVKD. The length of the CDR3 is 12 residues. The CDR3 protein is CAISDSQDEQFF. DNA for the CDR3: TGTGCCATCAGTGACAGTCAGGATGAGCAGTTCTTC.

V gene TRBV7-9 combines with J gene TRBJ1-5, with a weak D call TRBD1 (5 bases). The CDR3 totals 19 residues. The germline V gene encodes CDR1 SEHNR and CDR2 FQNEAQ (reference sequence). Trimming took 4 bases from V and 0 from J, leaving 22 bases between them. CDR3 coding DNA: TGTGCCAGCAGCTATGCCGTAGGAGGGGTTCGATATAGCAATCAGCCCCAGCATTTT. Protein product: CASSYAVGGVRYSNQPQHF.

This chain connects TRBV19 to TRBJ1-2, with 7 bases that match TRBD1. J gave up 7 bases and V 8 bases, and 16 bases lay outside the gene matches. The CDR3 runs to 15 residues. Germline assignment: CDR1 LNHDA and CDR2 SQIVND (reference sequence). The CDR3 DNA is TGTGCCAGTGGCCGGGGACAGTATCGAAGCTCTGGCTACACCTTC. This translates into CASGRGQYRSSGYTF.

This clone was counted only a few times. The CDR3 protein is CASSPGGTVNTGELFF. The CDR3 DNA reads TGCGCCAGCAGCCCGGGGGGGACGGTAAACACCGGGGAGCTGTTTTTT. This chain uses TRBV4-3 with TRBJ2-2, with 8 bases lining up with TRBD2. The CDR3 runs 16 residues. In germline, CDR1 is LGHNA, CDR2 YSLEER. The J segment lost 2 bases and the V segment lost 4 bases, leaving 6 bases of the junction unmatched.

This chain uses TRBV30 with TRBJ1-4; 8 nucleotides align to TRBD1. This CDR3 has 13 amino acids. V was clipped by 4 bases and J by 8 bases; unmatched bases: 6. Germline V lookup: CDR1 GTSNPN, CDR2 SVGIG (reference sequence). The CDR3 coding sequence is TGTGCCTGGACAGGACAGGGCGGAGAAAAACTGTTTTTT. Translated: CAWTGQGGEKLFF.

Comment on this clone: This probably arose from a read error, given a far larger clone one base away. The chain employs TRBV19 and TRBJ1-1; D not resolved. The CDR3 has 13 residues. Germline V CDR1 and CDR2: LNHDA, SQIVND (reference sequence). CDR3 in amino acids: CASSATMNTGAFF. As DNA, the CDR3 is TGTGCCAGTAGTGCAACAATGAACACTGGAGCTTTCTTT. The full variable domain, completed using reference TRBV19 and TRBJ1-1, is DGGITQSPKYLFRKEGQNVTLSCEQNLNHDAMYWYRQDPGQGLRLIYYSQIVNDFQKGDIAEGYSVSREKKESFPLTVTSAQKNPTAFYLCASSATMNTGAFFGQGTRLTVV.